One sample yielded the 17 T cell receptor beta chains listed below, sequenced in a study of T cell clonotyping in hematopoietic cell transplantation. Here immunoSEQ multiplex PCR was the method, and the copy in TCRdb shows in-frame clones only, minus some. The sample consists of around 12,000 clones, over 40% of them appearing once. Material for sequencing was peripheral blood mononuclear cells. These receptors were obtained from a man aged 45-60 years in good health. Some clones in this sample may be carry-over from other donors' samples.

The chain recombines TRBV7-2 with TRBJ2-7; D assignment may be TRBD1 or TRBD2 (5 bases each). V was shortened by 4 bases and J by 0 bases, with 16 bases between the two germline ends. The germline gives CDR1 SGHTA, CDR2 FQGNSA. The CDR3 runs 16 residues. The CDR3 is CASSSAGAPSSYEQYF. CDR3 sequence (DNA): TGTGCCAGCAGCTCCGCCGGGGCCCCTTCCTCCTACGAGCAGTACTTC.

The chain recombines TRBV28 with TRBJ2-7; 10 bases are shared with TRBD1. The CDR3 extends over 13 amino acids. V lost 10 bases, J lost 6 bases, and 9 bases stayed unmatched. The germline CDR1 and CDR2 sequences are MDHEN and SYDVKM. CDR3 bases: TGTGCCATCGCACAGAGACAGGGGGCCGAGCAGTACTTC. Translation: CAIAQRQGAEQYF.

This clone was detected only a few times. The CDR3 sequence is CASRGDRRSNTEAFF. CDR3 nucleotide sequence: TGTGCCAGCAGGGGGGACAGGAGGTCGAACACTGAAGCTTTCTTT. V and J are TRBV2 and TRBJ1-1; 8 nucleotides agree with TRBD1. Trimming removed 6 bases from V and 1 base from J; junction bases left unmatched: 7. The CDR3 is 15 amino acids. Germline lookup yields CDR1 SNHLY and CDR2 FYNNEI.

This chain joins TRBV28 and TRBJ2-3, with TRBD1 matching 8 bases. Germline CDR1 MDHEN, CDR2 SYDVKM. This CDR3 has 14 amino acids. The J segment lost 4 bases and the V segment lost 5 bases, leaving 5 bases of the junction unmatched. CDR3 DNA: TGTGCCAGCAGTCCAGGGGGCTTGGCAGATACGCAGTATTTT. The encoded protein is CASSPGGLADTQYF.

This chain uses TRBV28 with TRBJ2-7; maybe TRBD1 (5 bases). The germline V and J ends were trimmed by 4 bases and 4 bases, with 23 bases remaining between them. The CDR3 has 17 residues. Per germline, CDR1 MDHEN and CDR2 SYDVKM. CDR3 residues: CASSSRSAGPKGYEQYF. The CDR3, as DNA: TGTGCCAGCAGTTCGAGGTCGGCAGGGCCAAAGGGATACGAGCAGTACTTC.

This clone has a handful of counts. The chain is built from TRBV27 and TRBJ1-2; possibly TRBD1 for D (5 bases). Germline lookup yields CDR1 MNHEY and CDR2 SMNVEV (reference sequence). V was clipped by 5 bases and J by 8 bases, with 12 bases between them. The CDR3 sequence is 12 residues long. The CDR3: CASSKGGVGYTF. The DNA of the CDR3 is TGTGCCAGCAGTAAAGGAGGGGTCGGCTACACCTTC.

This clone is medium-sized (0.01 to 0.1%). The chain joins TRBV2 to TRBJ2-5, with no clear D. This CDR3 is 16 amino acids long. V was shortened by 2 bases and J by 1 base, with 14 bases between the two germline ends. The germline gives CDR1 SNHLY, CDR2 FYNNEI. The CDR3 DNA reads TGTGCCAGCAGTGAATCAGAGGAGAGCGCCCAAGAGACCCAGTACTTC. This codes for CASSESEESAQETQYF.

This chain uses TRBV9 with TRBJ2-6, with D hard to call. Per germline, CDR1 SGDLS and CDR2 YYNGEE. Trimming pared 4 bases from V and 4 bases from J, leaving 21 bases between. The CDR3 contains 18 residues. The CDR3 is CASSSTVDPRGGANVLTF. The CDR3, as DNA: TGTGCCAGCAGCTCCACGGTAGACCCCCGTGGGGGGGCCAACGTCCTGACTTTC.

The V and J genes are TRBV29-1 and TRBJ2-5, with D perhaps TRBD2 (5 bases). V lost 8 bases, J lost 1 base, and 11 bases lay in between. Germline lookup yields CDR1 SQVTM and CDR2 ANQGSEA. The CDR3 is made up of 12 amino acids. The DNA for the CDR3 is TGCAGCTTTGGGAGCCTCCAAGAGACCCAGTACTTC. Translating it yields CSFGSLQETQYF.

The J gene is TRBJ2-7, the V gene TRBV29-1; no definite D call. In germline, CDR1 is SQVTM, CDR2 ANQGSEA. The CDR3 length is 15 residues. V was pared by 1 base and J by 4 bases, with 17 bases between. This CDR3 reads CSVEVRLPIGYEQYF. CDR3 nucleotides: TGCAGCGTTGAAGTCCGGCTCCCGATCGGGTACGAGCAGTACTTC.

CDR3 protein: CASSLLPGWSPLHF. The CDR3 DNA reads TGTGCCAGCAGTTTACTTCCGGGTTGGTCACCCCTCCACTTT. V usage is TRBV28 and J usage is TRBJ1-6, with unresolved D. Germline V gene sequence: CDR1 MDHEN, CDR2 SYDVKM. Trimming took 2 bases from V and 10 from J, leaving 12 bases between them. CDR3 size: 14 residues. Combining the CDR3 with reference TRBV28 and TRBJ1-6 gives the whole variable domain DVKVTQSSRYLVKRTGEKVFLECVQDMDHENMFWYRQDPGLGLRLIYFSYDVKMKEKGDIPEGYSVSREKKERFSLILESASTNQTSMYLCASSLLPGWSPLHFGNGTRLTVT.

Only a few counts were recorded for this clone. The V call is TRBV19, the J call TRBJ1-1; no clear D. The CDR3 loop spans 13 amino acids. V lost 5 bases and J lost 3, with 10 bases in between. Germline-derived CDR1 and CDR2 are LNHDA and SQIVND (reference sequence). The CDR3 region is CASSLGVDTEAFF. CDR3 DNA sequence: TGTGCCAGTAGTTTGGGTGTTGACACTGAAGCTTTCTTT.

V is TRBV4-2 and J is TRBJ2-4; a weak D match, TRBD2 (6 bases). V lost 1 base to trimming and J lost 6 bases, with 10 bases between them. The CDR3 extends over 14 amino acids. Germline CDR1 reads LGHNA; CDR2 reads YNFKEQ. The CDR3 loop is CASSQGSGGNIQYF. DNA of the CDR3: TGTGCCAGCAGCCAAGGGTCCGGGGGAAACATTCAGTACTTC.

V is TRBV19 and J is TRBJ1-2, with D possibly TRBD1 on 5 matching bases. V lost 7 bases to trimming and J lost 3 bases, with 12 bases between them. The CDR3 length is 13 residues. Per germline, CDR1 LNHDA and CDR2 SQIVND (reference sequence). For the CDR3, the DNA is TGTGCCAGTACCGAGGGACTTTACTATGGCTACACCTTC. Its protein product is CASTEGLYYGYTF. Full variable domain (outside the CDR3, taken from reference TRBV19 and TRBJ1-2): DGGITQSPKYLFRKEGQNVTLSCEQNLNHDAMYWYRQDPGQGLRLIYYSQIVNDFQKGDIAEGYSVSREKKESFPLTVTSAQKNPTAFYLCASTEGLYYGYTFGSGTRLTVV.

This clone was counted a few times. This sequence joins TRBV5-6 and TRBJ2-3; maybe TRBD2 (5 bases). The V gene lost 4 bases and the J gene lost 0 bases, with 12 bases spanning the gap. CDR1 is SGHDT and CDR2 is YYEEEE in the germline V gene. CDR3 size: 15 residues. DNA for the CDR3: TGTGCCAGCAGCCCGGTTTCGGGGAGCACAGATACGCAGTATTTT. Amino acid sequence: CASSPVSGSTDTQYF.

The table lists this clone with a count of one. Here the CDR3 DNA reads TGCGCCAGCAGCGTGAGGGGCCAAAACGAGCAGTACTTC. Its translation: CASSVRGQNEQYF. The V gene is TRBV5-1, the J gene TRBJ2-5, with D possibly being TRBD1 or TRBD2 (5 bases each). Matching the DNA end better, TRBJ2-7 makes the J call doubtful. The CDR3 spans 13 residues. Germline V CDR1 and CDR2: SGHRS, YFSETQ.

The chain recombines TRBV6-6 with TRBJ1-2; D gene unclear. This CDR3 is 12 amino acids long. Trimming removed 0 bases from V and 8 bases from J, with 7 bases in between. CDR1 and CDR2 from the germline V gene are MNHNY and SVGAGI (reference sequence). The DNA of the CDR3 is TGTGCCAGCAGTTACTCGGAGGGCGGCTACACCTTC. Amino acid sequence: CASSYSEGGYTF.